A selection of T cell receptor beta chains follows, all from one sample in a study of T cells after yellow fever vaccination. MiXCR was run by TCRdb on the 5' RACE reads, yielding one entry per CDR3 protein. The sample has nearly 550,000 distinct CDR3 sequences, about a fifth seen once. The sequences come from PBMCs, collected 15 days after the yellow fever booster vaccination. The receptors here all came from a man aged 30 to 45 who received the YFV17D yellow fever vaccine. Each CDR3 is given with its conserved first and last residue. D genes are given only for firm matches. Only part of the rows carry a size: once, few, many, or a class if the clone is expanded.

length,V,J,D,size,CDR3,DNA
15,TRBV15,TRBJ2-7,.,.,CATSRDLDIVYEQYF,TGTGCCACCAGCAGAGATTTGGACATAGTATACGAGCAGTACTTC
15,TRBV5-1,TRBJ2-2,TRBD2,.,CASSRTGTSAGELFF,TGCGCCAGCAGCCGGACCGGGACTAGCGCCGGGGAGCTGTTTTTT
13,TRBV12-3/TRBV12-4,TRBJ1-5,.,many,CASSLLKLEPQHF,TGTGCCAGCAGTTTACTGAAGTTAGAGCCCCAGCATTTT
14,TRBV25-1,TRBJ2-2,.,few,CASTGNANTGELFF,TGTGCCAGCACGGGCAATGCGAACACCGGGGAGCTGTTTTTT
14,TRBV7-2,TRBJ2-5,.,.,CASSQWGPEETQYF,TGTGCCAGCAGCCAGTGGGGGCCAGAAGAGACCCAGTACTTC
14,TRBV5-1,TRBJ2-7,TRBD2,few,CASSLVSGRYEQYF,TGCGCCAGCAGCTTGGTTAGCGGGAGGTACGAGCAGTACTTC
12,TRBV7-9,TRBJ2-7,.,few,CASTGVLYEQYF,TGTGCCAGCACCGGGGTGCTTTACGAGCAGTACTTC
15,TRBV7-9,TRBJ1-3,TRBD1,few,CASIMGQGSGNTIYF,TGTGCCAGCATCATGGGACAGGGGTCTGGAAACACCATATATTTT
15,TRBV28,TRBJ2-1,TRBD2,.,CASRPPGLYYNEQFF,TGTGCCAGCAGACCACCGGGACTATACTACAATGAGCAGTTCTTC
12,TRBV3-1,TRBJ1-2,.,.,CASSPGFYGYTF,TGTGCCAGCAGCCCGGGTTTCTATGGCTACACCTTC
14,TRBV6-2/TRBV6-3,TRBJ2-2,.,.,CASTRRGGKRELFF,TGTGCCAGCACCCGACGTGGGGGTAAAAGGGAGCTGTTTTTT
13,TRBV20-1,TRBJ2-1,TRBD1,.,CSAGTGVTYEQFF,TGCAGTGCGGGGACAGGGGTTACATATGAGCAGTTCTTC
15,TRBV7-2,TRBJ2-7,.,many,CASSLALSGSYEQYF,TGTGCCAGCAGCTTAGCGCTAAGCGGGTCCTACGAGCAGTACTTC
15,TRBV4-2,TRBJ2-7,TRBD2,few,CASSQSGTSGYEQYF,TGTGCCAGCAGCCAGTCTGGGACTAGCGGATACGAGCAGTACTTC
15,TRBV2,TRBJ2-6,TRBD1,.,CASSGQGVGANVLTF,TGTGCCAGCAGTGGACAGGGAGTCGGGGCCAACGTCCTGACTTTC
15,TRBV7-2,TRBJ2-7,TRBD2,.,CASSSQLAGVLEQYF,TGTGCCAGCAGCTCGCAACTAGCGGGAGTACTTGAGCAGTACTTC
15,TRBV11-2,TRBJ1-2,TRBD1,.,CASSFSDRALYGYTF,TGTGCCAGCAGCTTTTCGGACAGGGCTCTTTATGGCTACACCTTC